The 12 T cell receptor beta chains in this list originate from one sample, sequenced in a study of OX40 agonist ivuxolimab in advanced cancers. Here immunoSEQ multiplex PCR was the method, and the copy in TCRdb shows in-frame clones only, minus some. Of about 110,000 clones listed, approximately 89% were seen once; the top ten hold about 0.28%. The specimen comprised CD4+ or CD8+ T cells sorted from blood, sampled in a trial of the OX40 agonist ivuxolimab. These receptor sequences come from an adult with an advanced solid tumor such as melanoma, head and neck, liver or kidney cancer.

The J gene is TRBJ2-5, the V gene TRBV6-1; TRBD2 aligns across 9 bases. After removal of 4 bases from V and 5 bases from J, the junction contained 8 bases not matched to a gene. The CDR3 is made up of 15 amino acids. The germline V gene has CDR1 MNHNS and CDR2 SASEGT. The CDR3, as DNA: TGTGCCAGCAGTGTTTTAGCGGGAGTGATCGAGACCCAGTACTTC. Translating it yields CASSVLAGVIETQYF.

For the CDR3, the DNA is TGTGCCAGCAGCCTAGAGAGGGATGTCTATGGCTACACCTTC. Translation gives CASSLERDVYGYTF. This chain joins TRBV13 and TRBJ1-2; D is ambiguous. V gave up 5 bases and J gave up 4 bases, with 14 bases separating them. This CDR3 is built from 14 residues. Germline values: CDR1 PRHDT, CDR2 FYEKMQ (reference sequence).

The rearrangement joins TRBV15 to TRBJ2-7; no firm D call. Germline V CDR1 and CDR2: LNHNV, YYDKDF (reference sequence). This CDR3 has 11 residues. Trimming stripped 1 base from V and 3 bases from J, with 1 base between. The CDR3 loop is CATSRGYEQYF. The CDR3 DNA reads TGTGCCACCAGCAGAGGCTACGAGCAGTACTTC.

The chain recombines TRBV28 with TRBJ2-7, with TRBD2 matching over 11 bases. The V and J ends lost 7 bases and 5 bases, in that order; junction bases with no gene match: 10. CDR1 is MDHEN, CDR2 SYDVKM, per germline. This CDR3 region has 15 residues. CDR3 amino acids: CASTEAASGRNEQYF. CDR3 nucleotides: TGTGCCAGCACCGAGGCGGCTAGCGGGAGGAACGAGCAGTACTTC. Full variable domain (missing parts from reference TRBV28 and TRBJ2-7): DVKVTQSSRYLVKRTGEKVFLECVQDMDHENMFWYRQDPGLGLRLIYFSYDVKMKEKGDIPEGYSVSREKKERFSLILESASTNQTSMYLCASTEAASGRNEQYFGPGTRLTVT.

The chain links TRBV7-2 to TRBJ2-5; tentatively, D is TRBD2 (7 bases). The ends were cut back, 5 bases at V and 4 bases at J, with 14 bases in the middle. There are 14 residues in the CDR3. Germline assignment: CDR1 SGHTA and CDR2 FQGNSA. CDR3 bases: TGTGCCAGCAGCAGGGGGAGGGCCCCAGAGACCCAGTACTTC. Translation gives CASSRGRAPETQYF.

V gene TRBV5-1 combines with J gene TRBJ2-3; D is unclear. V was trimmed by 1 base and J by 2 bases, leaving 8 bases between them. CDR1 is SGHRS, CDR2 YFSETQ, per germline. The CDR3 loop spans 14 amino acids. The CDR3 coding sequence is TGCGCCAGCAGCTTGAGAACGGCCACAGATACGCAGTATTTT. It codes for CASSLRTATDTQYF.

This chain joins TRBV5-4 and TRBJ1-2, with TRBD1 as a possible D gene (5 bases). The CDR3 is 13 amino acids. Germline CDR1 SGHNT, CDR2 YYREEE (reference sequence). With 1 base removed from V and 8 bases from J, the gap between germline ends came to 12 bases. The CDR3 region has the DNA TGTGCCAGCAGCTTGCGGGGGGGAGGAGGCTACACCTTC. Its translation: CASSLRGGGGYTF.

The V call is TRBV5-1, the J call TRBJ2-7; 8 bases line up with TRBD1. The CDR3 loop spans 16 amino acids. The ends lost 1 base at V and 3 bases at J; junction bases unmatched: 9. The V gene's germline CDR1 is SGHRS and CDR2 YFSETQ. The CDR3 DNA follows: TGCGCCAGCAGCTTGTATCAGGACAGGGCTATCTACGAGCAGTACTTC. Translation gives CASSLYQDRAIYEQYF.

This chain joins TRBV5-4 and TRBJ2-7; 7 bases map to TRBD1. With 6 bases clipped from V and 5 bases from J, the junction kept 11 bases outside the gene matches. CDR3 length: 14 amino acids. CDR1 and CDR2 (germline): SGHNT, YYREEE (reference sequence). CDR3 residues: CASTPTGNPHEQYF. The CDR3 DNA is TGTGCCAGCACTCCGACAGGGAATCCACACGAGCAGTACTTC.

The chain links TRBV7-2 to TRBJ2-3; possible D gene TRBD2, 6 bases. Germline CDR1 SGHTA, CDR2 FQGNSA. The CDR3 is made up of 18 amino acids. V was pared by 3 bases and J by 1 base, with 20 bases between. The DNA of the CDR3 is TGTGCCAGCAGCTTGGCGGGGCCCCTTTTGTGGGGCACAGATACGCAGTATTTT. Its protein product is CASSLAGPLLWGTDTQYF.

The rearrangement links TRBV11-2 to TRBJ1-2, with D hard to call. The germline V gene encodes CDR1 SGHAT and CDR2 FQNNGV. This CDR3 has 15 residues. Deletions cut 4 bases from V and 0 bases from J, with 12 bases between. CDR3 nucleotides: TGTGCCAGCAGCTCGAGCTTATCGTCTAACTATGGCTACACCTTC. Amino acids: CASSSSLSSNYGYTF. The whole variable domain, filled in from reference TRBV11-2 and TRBJ1-2, reads EAGVAQSPRYKIIEKRQSVAFWCNPISGHATLYWYQQILGQGPKLLIQFQNNGVVDDSQLPKDRFSAERLKGVDSTLKIQPAKLEDSAVYLCASSSSLSSNYGYTFGSGTRLTVV.

The J gene is TRBJ2-3, the V gene TRBV13; 7 bases agree with TRBD2. The CDR3 is 17 residues long. Germline V gives CDR1 PRHDT, CDR2 FYEKMQ (reference sequence). V was pared by 5 bases and J by 5 bases, with 16 bases of the junction left unmatched. The CDR3 is CASSHRRVGEGIDTQYF. CDR3 sequence (DNA): TGTGCCAGCAGCCACCGGCGGGTCGGGGAGGGGATAGATACGCAGTATTTT.